This T cell receptor beta chain is from a study of T cell responses to AZD1222 COVID-19 vaccine. Findings and caveats of the study: Nearly half of spike-specific TCRs reportedly go after variant regions that carry no mutations. Researchers report vaccine-associated CD4 TCRs spanning spike, with dominance at 160-218 and 743-854. Mostly white British, mostly female donors; authors suggested clonal diversity may be underestimated.

Germline V gives CDR1 LNHDA, CDR2 SQIVND (reference sequence). V shed 3 bases and J 0 bases; nucleotides not matched to a gene: 8. The CDR3 loop spans 17 amino acids. The data were produced by immunoSEQ multiplex PCR, yet TCRdb's version contains in-frame clones alone and is incomplete. The repertoire holds 120,000 to 150,000 clones, with about 91% as singletons. About this clone: Antigen unknown.

The chain has TRBV19 and TRBJ1-3, with 7 bases fitting TRBD1. The sample consisted of peripheral blood, taken on day 0 of AZD1222 vaccination. This receptor was identified in an adult in good health. The CDR3 nucleotides are TGTGCCAGTAGTATCTTCGGGACAGAGATCTCTGGAAACACCATATATTTT. As protein: CASSIFGTEISGNTIYF.